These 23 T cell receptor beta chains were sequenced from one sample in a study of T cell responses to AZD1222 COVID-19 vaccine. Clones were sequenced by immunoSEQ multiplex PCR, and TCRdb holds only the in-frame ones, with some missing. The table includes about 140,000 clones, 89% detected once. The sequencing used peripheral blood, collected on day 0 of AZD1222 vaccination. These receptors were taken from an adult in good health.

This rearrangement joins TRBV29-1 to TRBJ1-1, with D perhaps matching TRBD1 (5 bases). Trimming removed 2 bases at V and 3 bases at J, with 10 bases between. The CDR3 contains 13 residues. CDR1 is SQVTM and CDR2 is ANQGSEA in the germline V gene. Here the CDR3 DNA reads TGCAGCGTTGAAAAGGGGCGGGACACTGAAGCTTTCTTT. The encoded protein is CSVEKGRDTEAFF.

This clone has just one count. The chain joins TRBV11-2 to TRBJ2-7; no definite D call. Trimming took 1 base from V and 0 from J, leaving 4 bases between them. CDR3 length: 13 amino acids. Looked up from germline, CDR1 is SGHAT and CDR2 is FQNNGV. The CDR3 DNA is TGTGCCAGCAGCTTAGCGTCCTCCTACGAGCAGTACTTC. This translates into CASSLASSYEQYF. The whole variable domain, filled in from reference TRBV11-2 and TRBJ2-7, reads EAGVAQSPRYKIIEKRQSVAFWCNPISGHATLYWYQQILGQGPKLLIQFQNNGVVDDSQLPKDRFSAERLKGVDSTLKIQPAKLEDSAVYLCASSLASSYEQYFGPGTRLTVT.

The CDR3 DNA follows: TGTGCCAGCAGCTTACATGCAGGGGGCAGAGCTGAAGCTTTCTTT. Translation gives CASSLHAGGRAEAFF. V gene TRBV11-2 combines with J gene TRBJ1-1; 8 positions agree with TRBD1. The germline gives CDR1 SGHAT, CDR2 FQNNGV. The CDR3 loop spans 15 amino acids. The trim removed 2 bases at V and 6 bases at J, leaving 8 bases unmatched.

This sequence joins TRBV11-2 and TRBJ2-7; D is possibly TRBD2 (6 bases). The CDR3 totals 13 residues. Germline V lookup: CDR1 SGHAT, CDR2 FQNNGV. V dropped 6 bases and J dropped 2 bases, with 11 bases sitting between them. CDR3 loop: CASSLGRTYEQYF. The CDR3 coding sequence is TGTGCCAGCAGTCTCGGGAGAACCTACGAGCAGTACTTC.

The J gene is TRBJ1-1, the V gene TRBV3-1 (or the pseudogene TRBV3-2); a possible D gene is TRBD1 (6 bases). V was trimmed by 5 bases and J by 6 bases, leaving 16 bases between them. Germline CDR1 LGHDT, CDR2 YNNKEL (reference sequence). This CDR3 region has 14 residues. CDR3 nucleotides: TGTGCCAGCAGCTACGGAGGGGGGGGTGCTGAAGCTTTCTTT. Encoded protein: CASSYGGGGAEAFF.

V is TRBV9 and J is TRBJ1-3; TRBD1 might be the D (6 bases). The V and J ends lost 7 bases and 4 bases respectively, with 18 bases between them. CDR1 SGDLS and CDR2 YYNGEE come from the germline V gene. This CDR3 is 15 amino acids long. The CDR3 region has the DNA TGTGCCAGCTCAATTACGGGGGCACGGGGAAACACCATATATTTT. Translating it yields CASSITGARGNTIYF. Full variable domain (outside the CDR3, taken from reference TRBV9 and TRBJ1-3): DSGVTQTPKHLITATGQRVTLRCSPRSGDLSVYWYQQSLDQGLQFLIQYYNGEERAKGNILERFSAQQFPDLHSELNLSSLELGDSALYFCASSITGARGNTIYFGEGSWLTVV.

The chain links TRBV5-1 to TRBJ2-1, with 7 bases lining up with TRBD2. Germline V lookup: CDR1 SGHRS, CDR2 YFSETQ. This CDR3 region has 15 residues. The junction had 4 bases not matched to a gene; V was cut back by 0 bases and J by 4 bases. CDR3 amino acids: CASSLAAGIYNEQFF. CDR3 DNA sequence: TGCGCCAGCAGCTTGGCAGCGGGGATTTACAATGAGCAGTTCTTC.

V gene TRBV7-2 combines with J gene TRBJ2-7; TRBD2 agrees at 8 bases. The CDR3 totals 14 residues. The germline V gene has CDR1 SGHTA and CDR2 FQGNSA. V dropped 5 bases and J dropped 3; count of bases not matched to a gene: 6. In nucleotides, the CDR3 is TGTGCCAGCAGCCCCGGGGGGGGTCACTACGAGCAGTACTTC. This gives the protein CASSPGGGHYEQYF. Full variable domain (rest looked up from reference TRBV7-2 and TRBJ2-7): GAGVSQSPSNKVTEKGKDVELRCDPISGHTALYWYRQSLGQGLEFLIYFQGNSAPDKSGLPSDRFSAERTGGSVSTLTIQRTQQEDSAVYLCASSPGGGHYEQYFGPGTRLTVT.

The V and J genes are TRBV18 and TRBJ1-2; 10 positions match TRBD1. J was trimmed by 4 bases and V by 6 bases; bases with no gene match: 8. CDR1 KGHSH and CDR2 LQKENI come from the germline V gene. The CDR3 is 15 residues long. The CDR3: CASSHPGQGSYGYTF. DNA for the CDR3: TGTGCCAGCTCCCACCCGGGACAGGGGTCCTATGGCTACACCTTC.

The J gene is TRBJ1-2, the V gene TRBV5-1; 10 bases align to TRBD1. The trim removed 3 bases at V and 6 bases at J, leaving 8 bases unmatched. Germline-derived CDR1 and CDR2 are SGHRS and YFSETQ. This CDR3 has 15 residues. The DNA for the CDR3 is TGCGCCAGCAGCTGGGACAGGGGCAGTAGTGATGGCTACACCTTC. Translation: CASSWDRGSSDGYTF.

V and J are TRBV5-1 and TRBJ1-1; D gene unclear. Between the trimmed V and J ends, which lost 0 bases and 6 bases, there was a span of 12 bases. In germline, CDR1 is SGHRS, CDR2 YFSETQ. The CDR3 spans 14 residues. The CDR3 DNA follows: TGCGCCAGCAGCTTGGCTTGGCCAGGCCCTGAAGCTTTCTTT. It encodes CASSLAWPGPEAFF. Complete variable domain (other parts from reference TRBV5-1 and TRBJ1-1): KAGVTQTPRYLIKTRGQQVTLSCSPISGHRSVSWYQQTPGQGLQFLFEYFSETQRNKGNFPGRFSGRQFSNSRSEMNVSTLELGDSALYLCASSLAWPGPEAFFGQGTRLTVV.

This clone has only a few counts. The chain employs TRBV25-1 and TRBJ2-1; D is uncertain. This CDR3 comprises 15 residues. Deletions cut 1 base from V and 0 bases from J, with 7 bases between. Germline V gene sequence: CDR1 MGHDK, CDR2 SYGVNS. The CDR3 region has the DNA TGTGCCAGCAGTGAATCGACGAGCTCCTACAATGAGCAGTTCTTC. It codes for CASSESTSSYNEQFF.

The CDR3 DNA reads TGTGCCAGCAGTGAAGCTACAGGGAGGGGTTCAACTAATGAAAAACTGTTTTTT. This codes for CASSEATGRGSTNEKLFF. The rearrangement uses TRBV6-1 and TRBJ1-4; perhaps TRBD1 as D (6 bases). Deletions cut 0 bases from V and 0 bases from J, with 14 bases between. CDR3 size: 18 residues. Germline V CDR1 and CDR2: MNHNS, SASEGT.

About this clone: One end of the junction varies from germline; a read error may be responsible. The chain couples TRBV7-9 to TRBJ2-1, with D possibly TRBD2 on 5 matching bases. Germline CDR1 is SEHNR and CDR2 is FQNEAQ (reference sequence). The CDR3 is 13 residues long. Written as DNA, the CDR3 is TGTGGCAGCCGCCCCGGGACCTACAATGAGCAGTTCTTC. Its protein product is CGSRPGTYNEQFF.

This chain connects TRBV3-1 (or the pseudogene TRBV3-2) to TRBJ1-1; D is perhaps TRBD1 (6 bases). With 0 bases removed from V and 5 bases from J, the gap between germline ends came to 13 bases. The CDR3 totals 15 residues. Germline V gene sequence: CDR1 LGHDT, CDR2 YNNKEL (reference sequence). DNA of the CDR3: TGTGCCAGCAGCCAAGACCACAGGAGGGGGACTGAAGCTTTCTTT. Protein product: CASSQDHRRGTEAFF.

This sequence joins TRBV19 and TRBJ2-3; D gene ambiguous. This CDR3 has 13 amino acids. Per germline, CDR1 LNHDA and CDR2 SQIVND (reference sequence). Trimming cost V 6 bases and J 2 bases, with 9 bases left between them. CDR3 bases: TGTGCCAGTAGCACCGGTGTCACAGATACGCAGTATTTT. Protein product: CASSTGVTDTQYF.

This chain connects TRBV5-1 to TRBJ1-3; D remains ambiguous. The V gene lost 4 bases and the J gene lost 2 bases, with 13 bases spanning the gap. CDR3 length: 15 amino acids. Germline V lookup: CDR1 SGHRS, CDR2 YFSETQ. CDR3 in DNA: TGCGCCAGCAGCCCTTTGGACGGAGCTGGAAACACCATATATTTT. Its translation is CASSPLDGAGNTIYF.

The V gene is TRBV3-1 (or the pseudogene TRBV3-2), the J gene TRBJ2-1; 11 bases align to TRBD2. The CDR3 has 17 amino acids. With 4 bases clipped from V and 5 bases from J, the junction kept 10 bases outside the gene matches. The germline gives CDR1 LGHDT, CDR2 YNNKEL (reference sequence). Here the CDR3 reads CASSPRPTSGANNEQFF. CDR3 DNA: TGTGCCAGCAGCCCCCGCCCGACTAGCGGGGCTAACAATGAGCAGTTCTTC.

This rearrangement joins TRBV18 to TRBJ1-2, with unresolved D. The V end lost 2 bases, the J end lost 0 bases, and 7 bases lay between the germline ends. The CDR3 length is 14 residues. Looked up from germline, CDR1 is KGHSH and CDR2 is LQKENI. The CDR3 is CASSPNGANYGYTF. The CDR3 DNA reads TGTGCCAGCTCACCAAACGGGGCTAACTATGGCTACACCTTC.

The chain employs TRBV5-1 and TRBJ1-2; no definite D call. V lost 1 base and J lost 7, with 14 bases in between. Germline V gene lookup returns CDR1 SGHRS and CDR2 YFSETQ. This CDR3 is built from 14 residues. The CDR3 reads CASSLTWEYRGYTF. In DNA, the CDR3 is TGCGCCAGCAGCTTGACTTGGGAGTATCGTGGCTACACCTTC.

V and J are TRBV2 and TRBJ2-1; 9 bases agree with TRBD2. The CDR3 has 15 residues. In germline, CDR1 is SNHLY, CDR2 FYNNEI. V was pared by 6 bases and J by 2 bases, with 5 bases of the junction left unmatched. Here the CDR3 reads CASSGSSGAYNEQFF. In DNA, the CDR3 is TGTGCCAGCAGCGGTTCTAGCGGGGCCTACAATGAGCAGTTCTTC.

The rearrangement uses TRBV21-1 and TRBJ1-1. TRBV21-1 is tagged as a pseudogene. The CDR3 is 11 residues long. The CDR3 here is CASSEWAEAFF. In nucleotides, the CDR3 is TGTGCCAGCAGCGAATGGGCTGAAGCTTTCTTT.

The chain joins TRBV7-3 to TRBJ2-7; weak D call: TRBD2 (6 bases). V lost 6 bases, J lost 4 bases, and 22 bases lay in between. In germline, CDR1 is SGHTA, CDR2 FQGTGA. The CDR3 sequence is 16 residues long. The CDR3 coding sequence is TGTGCCAGCAGGCAATTAAGGGGACTGCTTTTTTACGAGCAGTACTTC. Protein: CASRQLRGLLFYEQYF.